This is a list of T cell receptor beta chains from one sample in a study of T-cell reconstitution after alpha-beta-depleted transplantation in children. TCRdb reanalysed the PCR reads using MiXCR and keeps one entry per CDR3 protein. The top ten clones hold under 30% of a sample with about 980,000 distinct CDR3 sequences, about 29% of them seen once. Source: PBMCs, mostly from graft donor cells, taken 360 days after TCRalphabeta/CD19-depleted stem cell transplant. Source of these receptors: a boy less than two years old who had a stem cell transplant for SCID, so the T cells may come from the graft donor. The CDR3 runs from the conserved cysteine through the conserved F or W. D genes are given only for firm matches. Clone sizes are given selectively: once, few, many, or a class where the clone is expanded.

J gene,clone size,V gene,D gene,CDR3 protein,CDR3 DNA
TRBJ2-1,NA,TRBV5-1,TRBD2,CASSFVRGGLNEQFF,TGCGCCAGCAGCTTCGTGCGCGGGGGATTGAATGAGCAGTTCTTC
TRBJ1-5,NA,TRBV9,NA,CASSVAPNQPQHF,TGTGCCAGCAGCGTGGCCCCTAATCAGCCCCAGCATTTT
TRBJ1-2,NA,TRBV5-1,NA,CASSSRHPSDGYTF,TGCGCCAGCAGCTCGCGACACCCATCGGATGGCTACACCTTC
TRBJ2-1,many,TRBV11-1,TRBD2,CASSLEGRGILFF,TGTGCCAGCAGCTTAGAGGGGCGGGGGATTCTGTTCTTC
TRBJ2-1,NA,TRBV24-1,TRBD1,CATSDPGTGIKNEQFF,TGTGCCACCAGTGATCCTGGGACAGGCATCAAGAATGAGCAGTTCTTC
TRBJ1-1,once,TRBV28,NA,CASISPGSPGTEAFF,TGTGCCAGCATAAGTCCTGGCTCGCCGGGCACTGAAGCTTTCTTT
TRBJ2-7,few,TRBV6-6,NA,CASSYSKGYEQYF,TGTGCCAGCAGTTACTCCAAGGGGTACGAGCAGTACTTC
TRBJ2-3,few,TRBV20-1,TRBD2,CSASLAGGPDTQYF,TGCAGTGCCTCTCTAGCGGGGGGCCCAGATACGCAGTATTTT
TRBJ1-4,few,TRBV20-1,NA,CSAREGESITNEKLFF,TGCAGTGCTAGAGAAGGGGAATCCATAACTAATGAAAAACTGTTTTTT
TRBJ2-1,few,TRBV6-6,NA,CASSSGVSEQFF,TGTGCCAGCAGTTCCGGGGTCAGTGAGCAGTTCTTC
TRBJ1-1,NA,TRBV7-6,NA,CASSLSQALNTEAFF,TGTGCCAGCAGCTTATCTCAAGCCTTGAACACTGAAGCTTTCTTT
TRBJ2-2,NA,TRBV24-1,NA,CATSVRALKEANTGELFF,TGTGCCACCAGTGTCCGCGCCCTCAAAGAGGCGAACACCGGGGAGCTGTTTTTT
TRBJ1-5,NA,TRBV5-1,NA,CASSLMGGEPQHF,TGCGCCAGCAGCTTGATGGGAGGGGAGCCCCAGCATTTT
TRBJ2-1,NA,TRBV9,NA,CASSPRSGTGSNEQFF,TGTGCCAGCAGCCCTCGTAGCGGGACAGGGTCCAATGAGCAGTTCTTC
TRBJ1-2,NA,TRBV19,NA,CASSARVTNYGYTF,TGTGCCAGTAGCGCCAGGGTAACCAACTATGGCTACACCTTC
TRBJ1-2,NA,TRBV5-1,NA,CASSRIFARYYGYGYTF,TGCGCCAGCAGTCGTATCTTCGCGCGGTACTACGGCTATGGCTACACCTTC
TRBJ2-5,many,TRBV18,NA,CASSPPLRGETQYF,TGTGCCAGCTCACCACCGCTCAGGGGAGAGACCCAGTACTTC
TRBJ2-5,NA,TRBV29-1,NA,CSVVPGTQYF,TGCAGCGTTGTCCCAGGGACCCAGTACTTC
TRBJ1-1,few,TRBV20-1,TRBD1,CSAGQDSTEAFF,TGCAGTGCTGGACAGGACAGCACTGAAGCTTTCTTT
TRBJ2-3,many,TRBV7-3,NA,CASSLQSGAVDTQYF,TGTGCCAGCAGCTTACAATCGGGGGCAGTAGATACGCAGTATTTT
TRBJ2-5,many,TRBV7-2,NA,CASSLSPETQYF,TGTGCCAGCAGCTTATCCCCTGAGACCCAGTACTTC
TRBJ2-5,NA,TRBV12-3/TRBV12-4,NA,CASSFGQGKETQYF,TGTGCCAGCAGTTTCGGGCAGGGTAAAGAGACCCAGTACTTC
TRBJ2-7,NA,TRBV29-1,NA,CSVSTEIYEQYF,TGCAGCGTTAGTACAGAGATCTACGAGCAGTACTTC
TRBJ2-3,NA,TRBV6-5,NA,CASSSVPGSTDTQYF,TGTGCCAGCAGTTCCGTACCTGGGAGCACAGATACGCAGTATTTT
TRBJ2-1,few,TRBV6-5,NA,CASSYGVVQGWDNEQFF,TGTGCCAGCAGTTACGGAGTCGTACAGGGATGGGACAATGAGCAGTTCTTC
TRBJ2-1,NA,TRBV9,NA,CASSESGTVYNEQFF,TGTGCCAGCAGTGAGTCCGGGACGGTTTACAATGAGCAGTTCTTC
TRBJ2-1,few,TRBV27,TRBD1,CASGTGIREQFF,TGTGCCAGCGGGACAGGGATCCGAGAGCAGTTCTTC
TRBJ2-3,few,TRBV19,NA,CASSMGGAADTQYF,TGTGCCAGCAGCATGGGGGGGGCAGCAGATACGCAGTATTTT
TRBJ2-7,NA,TRBV4-1,NA,CASSQDRRGGYEQYF,TGCGCCAGCAGCCAAGACAGACGAGGGGGCTACGAGCAGTACTTC
TRBJ2-2,NA,TRBV5-1,TRBD1,CASSPTGQRLTGELFF,TGCGCCAGCAGCCCGACGGGACAGAGGTTAACCGGGGAGCTGTTTTTT
TRBJ1-6,many,TRBV12-3/TRBV12-4,NA,CASSLAQQGPGSPLHF,TGTGCCAGCAGTTTAGCTCAACAGGGTCCCGGATCACCCCTCCACTTT
TRBJ1-6,few,TRBV5-1,NA,CASSLSSMGNSPLHF,TGCGCCAGCAGCTTGTCCAGCATGGGCAATTCACCCCTCCACTTT
TRBJ2-1,few,TRBV6-4,NA,CASSGDPWGEQFF,TGTGCCAGCAGTGGCGACCCCTGGGGTGAGCAGTTCTTC
TRBJ2-5,NA,TRBV5-1,NA,CASSGGGGKKTQYF,TGCGCCAGCAGCGGAGGGGGAGGGAAGAAGACCCAGTACTTC
TRBJ2-7,few,TRBV12-3/TRBV12-4,NA,CASRGRGHPYEQYF,TGTGCCAGCAGGGGGAGAGGACACCCCTACGAGCAGTACTTC
TRBJ2-1,few,TRBV4-2,NA,CASSQDGLPYNEQFF,TGTGCCAGCAGCCAAGATGGGCTCCCCTACAATGAGCAGTTCTTC
TRBJ2-7,NA,TRBV4-3,TRBD2,CASSQEARGAYEQYF,TGCGCCAGCAGCCAAGAGGCGCGGGGGGCCTACGAGCAGTACTTC
TRBJ1-2,once,TRBV5-1,NA,CASSFEPPFTGFYGYTF,TGCGCCAGCAGCTTTGAGCCCCCCTTTACAGGGTTCTATGGCTACACCTTC
TRBJ1-5,few,TRBV12-3/TRBV12-4,NA,CASRRSSNQPQHF,TGTGCCAGCAGACGCTCCTCTAATCAGCCCCAGCATTTT
TRBJ2-7,NA,TRBV28,NA,CASSFILAHEQYF,TGTGCCAGCAGTTTTATCCTAGCCCACGAGCAGTACTTC
TRBJ2-7,many,TRBV6-5,TRBD1,CASSYVTGGYEQYF,TGTGCCAGCAGTTACGTGACAGGGGGTTACGAGCAGTACTTC
TRBJ2-1,many,TRBV2,NA,CASTLATPSYNEQFF,TGTGCCAGCACCCTTGCGACACCTTCCTACAATGAGCAGTTCTTC
TRBJ2-5,NA,TRBV6-5,NA,CASSSPGEFQETQYF,TGTGCCAGCAGTTCCCCCGGGGAGTTCCAAGAGACCCAGTACTTC
TRBJ1-2,few,TRBV5-1,NA,CASSAEVQGLGYGYTF,TGCGCCAGCAGCGCGGAGGTACAGGGTTTGGGCTATGGCTACACCTTC
TRBJ2-7,NA,TRBV11-2,TRBD1,CASSFPDRAPYEQYF,TGTGCCAGCAGCTTCCCCGACAGGGCCCCCTACGAGCAGTACTTC
TRBJ2-1,few,TRBV27,NA,CASSSGHRSYNEQFF,TGTGCCAGCAGTTCAGGACACCGCTCCTACAATGAGCAGTTCTTC
TRBJ2-4,NA,TRBV9,TRBD1,CASSVVDPRDRASKNIQYF,TGTGCCAGCAGCGTAGTAGATCCCCGGGACAGGGCGTCCAAAAACATTCAGTACTTC
TRBJ2-7,few,TRBV5-6,TRBD2,CASSRWGRTSGSYEQYF,TGTGCCAGCAGCCGGTGGGGAAGGACTAGTGGATCCTACGAGCAGTACTTC
TRBJ2-3,many,TRBV29-1,NA,CSVEFSTDTQYF,TGCAGCGTTGAGTTTAGCACAGATACGCAGTATTTT
TRBJ2-5,few,TRBV21-1,NA,CASSRRRSQETQYF,TGTGCCAGCAGCCGGAGACGGTCCCAAGAGACCCAGTACTTC
TRBJ2-5,NA,TRBV24-1,NA,CATSADIERPYF,TGTGCCACCAGTGCGGACATCGAGCGCCCGTACTTC
TRBJ2-5,few,TRBV5-1,NA,CASSHPDGTETQYF,TGCGCCAGCAGCCACCCGGACGGAACGGAGACCCAGTACTTC
TRBJ1-2,NA,TRBV15,NA,CATTGTSNYGYTF,TGTGCCACCACCGGGACTTCTAACTATGGCTACACCTTC